This T cell receptor (beta chain) was documented in a study of blood T cell repertoires in COVID-19. Sequenced by immunoSEQ multiplex PCR; TCRdb stores in-frame clones only, minus some. Among about 160,000 clones listed, 80% to 90% were seen once. The CDR3 totals 15 residues. Germline loops: CDR1 SGHAT, CDR2 FQNNGV. The V and J ends lost 5 bases and 3 bases, in that order; junction bases with no gene match: 6. This clone was seen once. The clonotype originates from a woman in her fifties or sixties with COVID-19, enrolled during active disease. Sequencing input: peripheral blood. This chain connects TRBV11-2 to TRBJ2-7, with 11 bases lining up with TRBD2. For the CDR3, the DNA is TGTGCCAGCAGCCGTACGACTAGCGGGGTCTACGAGCAGTACTTC. Its protein product is CASSRTTSGVYEQYF.